This T cell receptor beta chain was retrieved from a study of response to subunit inactivated influenza vaccine. The study's findings and limits: Each seasonal influenza vaccination recruits few new T cells, the authors suggested.

A single record per CDR3 protein comes from TCRdb applying MiXCR to the RT-PCR reads. Among just over 300,000 distinct CDR3 sequences, 21% were seen once, and the ten largest hold roughly a tenth. The CDR3 consists of 13 residues. Germline lookup yields CDR1 DFQATT and CDR2 SNEGSKA (reference sequence). V dropped 3 bases and J dropped 6 bases, with 14 bases sitting between them. This clonotype was seen a handful of times. Its target is unknown. This receptor was obtained from a man between 50 and 75 years old who received an inactivated influenza vaccine. Sequences were derived from PBMCs from blood, sampled 21 months after vaccination. This chain links TRBV20-1 with TRBJ1-1, with a possible D match to TRBD1 (6 bases). The CDR3 nucleotides are TGCAGTGCTAGTACAGGGCTGGGGGCTGAAGCTTTCTTT. The encoded protein is CSASTGLGAEAFF.